A selection of T cell receptor beta chains follows, all from one sample in a study of Ad26.COV2.S vaccination and SARS-CoV-2 variants. TCRdb keeps only in-frame clones here, not all; method: immunoSEQ multiplex PCR. The data hold around 450,000 clones, with approximately 92% observed a single time. The starting material was peripheral blood, obtained in a trial of Ad26.COV2.S vaccine versus placebo. The receptors were gathered from a person between 18 and 59 years old who received the Ad26.COV2.S COVID-19 vaccine or a placebo. Each CDR3 is given with its conserved first and last residue. A D gene is named only where the DNA matches it firmly. Size values are once, few and many counts, or a class for expanded clones, and some rows have none.

d_gene	j_gene	v_gene	abundance	CDR3aa	CDR3nt
.	TRBJ1-6	TRBV4-2	.	CASSQDLFRPLHF	TGTGCCAGCAGCCAAGATTTATTCAGACCCCTCCACTTT
.	TRBJ1-4	TRBV4-2	.	CASSQDPTRGFEKLFF	TGTGCCAGCAGCCAAGATCCCACAAGGGGGTTTGAAAAACTGTTTTTT
TRBD1	TRBJ1-6	TRBV5-1	.	CASSLVDREESPLHF	TGCGCCAGCAGCTTGGTTGACAGGGAGGAATCACCCCTCCACTTT
.	TRBJ1-5	TRBV19	.	CASSIHRDQPQHF	TGTGCCAGTAGTATTCACAGGGATCAGCCCCAGCATTTT
.	TRBJ2-7	TRBV9	.	CASSVGATSDYEQYF	TGTGCCAGCAGCGTAGGAGCGACGTCCGACTACGAGCAGTACTTC
TRBD1	TRBJ2-2	TRBV29-1	.	CSVGPGGAPDGELFF	TGCAGCGTTGGCCCAGGGGGCGCCCCGGACGGGGAGCTGTTTTTT
.	TRBJ1-2	TRBV11-3	.	CASSPGRVGGYTF	TGTGCCAGCAGCCCAGGAAGGGTAGGAGGCTACACCTTC
.	TRBJ2-5	TRBV18	.	CASSPPGERGETQYF	TGTGCCAGCTCACCACCGGGGGAACGCGGAGAGACCCAGTACTTC
.	TRBJ2-5	TRBV20-1	.	CSASPLETQYF	TGCAGTGCGTCACCGCTAGAGACCCAGTACTTC
.	TRBJ2-7	TRBV2	.	CASFPGYPYEQYF	TGTGCCAGTTTTCCGGGATATCCCTACGAGCAGTACTTC
.	TRBJ1-1	TRBV9	.	CASSARGYTEAFF	TGTGCCAGCAGCGCAAGGGGGTACACTGAAGCTTTCTTT
.	TRBJ2-2	TRBV24-1	.	CATSAQNTGELFF	TGTGCCACCAGTGCCCAAAACACCGGGGAGCTGTTTTTT
.	TRBJ2-1	TRBV29-1	.	CSVENPWGNEQFF	TGCAGCGTTGAGAACCCCTGGGGGAATGAGCAGTTCTTC
TRBD2	TRBJ2-5	TRBV7-8	.	CASSTRGGAETQYF	TGTGCCAGCAGTACGCGGGGGGGCGCAGAGACCCAGTACTTC
.	TRBJ1-2	TRBV9	.	CASSVALDTYGYTF	TGTGCCAGCAGCGTAGCCCTTGACACCTATGGCTACACCTTC
TRBD1	TRBJ1-2	TRBV18	.	CASSPVGQVTPANYGYTF	TGTGCCAGCTCGCCCGTAGGACAGGTTACTCCGGCTAACTATGGCTACACCTTC
.	TRBJ1-2	TRBV30	.	CAWSGGQLNYGYTF	TGTGCCTGGAGTGGGGGGCAGCTAAACTATGGCTACACCTTC
.	TRBJ1-1	TRBV5-4	.	CASSQETAMNTEAFF	TGTGCCAGCAGTCAAGAGACAGCCATGAACACTGAAGCTTTCTTT
.	TRBJ2-7	TRBV7-2	.	CASSLRGGGGEQYF	TGTGCCAGCAGCCTTCGGGGAGGGGGCGGCGAGCAGTACTTC
.	TRBJ2-3	TRBV4-1	.	CASSQVFLAGGFTDTQYF	TGCGCCAGCAGCCAAGTATTCTTAGCTGGAGGTTTTACGGATACGCAGTATTTT
.	TRBJ2-7	TRBV3-1/TRBV3-2	.	CASSRSPGGQYF	TGTGCCAGCAGCCGCTCTCCGGGTGGGCAGTACTTC
.	TRBJ1-1	TRBV28	.	CASLGGERGTEAFF	TGTGCCAGCCTAGGGGGGGAACGCGGCACTGAAGCTTTCTTT
TRBD1	TRBJ2-1	TRBV5-4	.	CASSRTGTGDNEQFF	TGTGCCAGCAGCCGCACCGGGACAGGGGACAATGAGCAGTTCTTC
.	TRBJ1-1	TRBV9	.	CASSVDPGGYTEAFF	TGTGCCAGCAGCGTAGATCCGGGAGGGTACACTGAAGCTTTCTTT
.	TRBJ2-3	TRBV9	.	CASSYLVEDTQYF	TGTGCCAGCAGCTACTTAGTGGAGGATACGCAGTATTTT
.	TRBJ2-1	TRBV27	.	CASSLYLRGYEQFF	TGTGCCAGCAGTTTATATCTTCGGGGCTATGAGCAGTTCTTC
TRBD2	TRBJ2-5	TRBV6-2/TRBV6-3	once	CASSKGVAGGEETQYF	TGTGCCAGCAGCAAGGGGGTAGCGGGAGGAGAAGAGACCCAGTACTTC
.	TRBJ2-3	TRBV7-6	.	CASSPTSGTQYF	TGTGCCAGCAGCCCAACGTCAGGAACGCAGTATTTT
TRBD2	TRBJ2-3	TRBV3-1/TRBV3-2	.	CASSRLASGADTQYF	TGTGCCAGCAGCCGACTAGCTTCGGGCGCAGATACGCAGTATTTT
TRBD1	TRBJ1-3	TRBV7-6	.	CASSNRGTGNTIYF	TGTGCCAGCAGCAACAGGGGGACTGGAAACACCATATATTTT
TRBD1	TRBJ1-5	TRBV7-8	.	CASSLAGLQGGNQPQHF	TGTGCCAGCAGCTTAGCCGGACTACAGGGGGGCAATCAGCCCCAGCATTTT
TRBD2	TRBJ2-2	TRBV4-2	.	CASSQAGTSGAGELFF	TGTGCCAGCAGCCAGGCGGGGACTAGCGGTGCCGGGGAGCTGTTTTTT
TRBD1	TRBJ2-7	TRBV28	.	CASSPGQGFYEQYF	TGTGCCAGCAGTCCGGGACAGGGTTTTTACGAGCAGTACTTC
.	TRBJ2-3	TRBV28	.	CASSSRYTQYF	TGTGCCAGCAGTTCCCGATATACGCAGTATTTT
.	TRBJ1-3	TRBV2	.	CASSEEGSGNTIYF	TGTGCCAGCAGTGAGGAGGGCTCTGGAAACACCATATATTTT
.	TRBJ2-7	TRBV7-2	.	CASQTPGTTYEQYF	TGTGCCAGCCAGACCCCGGGTACGACCTACGAGCAGTACTTC
.	TRBJ2-1	TRBV7-2	.	CASSPGFSYNEQFF	TGTGCCAGCAGCCCCGGGTTCTCCTACAATGAGCAGTTCTTC
.	TRBJ1-2	TRBV6-5	.	CASSYEGSDLYGYTF	TGTGCCAGCAGTTACGAGGGGTCGGATCTTTATGGCTACACCTTC
.	TRBJ2-7	TRBV10-3	.	CAISPSSREQYF	TGTGCCATCAGCCCGAGTAGCCGCGAGCAGTACTTC
TRBD2	TRBJ2-5	TRBV6-5	.	CASSKLAGVETQYF	TGTGCCAGCAGTAAACTAGCGGGAGTAGAGACCCAGTACTTC
.	TRBJ2-2	TRBV5-1	.	CASSSGQPNTGELFF	TGCGCCAGCAGCTCTGGACAGCCAAACACCGGGGAGCTGTTTTTT
TRBD1	TRBJ1-2	TRBV28	.	CASSIGTGLTISGYTF	TGTGCCAGCAGTATCGGGACAGGCCTGACGATTAGCGGCTACACCTTC
.	TRBJ1-1	TRBV20-1	.	CSATERTTHTEAFF	TGCAGTGCTACTGAAAGGACCACCCACACTGAAGCTTTCTTT
.	TRBJ1-2	TRBV19	.	CASSIGPLYGYTF	TGTGCCAGTAGTATTGGCCCTCTTTATGGCTACACCTTC
.	TRBJ1-3	TRBV27	.	CASRRQLLDGNTIYF	TGTGCCAGCAGAAGACAGCTTTTAGATGGAAACACCATATATTTT
TRBD2	TRBJ2-5	TRBV29-1	.	CSLKTSKETQYF	TGCAGCCTCAAGACTAGCAAAGAGACCCAGTACTTC
.	TRBJ2-1	TRBV7-3	.	CASSLNMALDEQFF	TGTGCCAGCAGCTTAAACATGGCTCTCGATGAGCAGTTCTTC
.	TRBJ2-2	TRBV18	.	CASSPDLLGLFF	TGTGCCAGCTCACCGGACCTCCTGGGGTTGTTTTTT
.	TRBJ2-2	TRBV5-1	once	CASSLVQGRTGELFF	TGCGCCAGCAGCTTGGTGCAGGGGAGGACCGGGGAGCTGTTTTTT
.	TRBJ1-6	TRBV6-5	.	CASKTFNNSPLHF	TGTGCCAGCAAGACCTTTAATAATTCACCCCTCCACTTT
.	TRBJ2-5	TRBV6-2/TRBV6-3	.	CASSYSGEETQYF	TGTGCCAGCAGTTACTCGGGGGAAGAGACCCAGTACTTC
.	TRBJ2-3	TRBV4-3	few	CASSQDPRGTDTQYF	TGCGCCAGCAGCCAAGATCCGAGGGGCACAGATACGCAGTATTTT
.	TRBJ1-1	TRBV20-1	.	CSVRRNTEAFF	TGCAGTGTCCGCAGGAACACTGAAGCTTTCTTT